Below are 13 T cell receptor beta chains sequenced from a single sample in a study of tumor-infiltrating lymphocytes in primary liver carcinoma. Starting from approximately 470 ng of total RNA, TCR beta cDNA was produced with a primer in the constant region. TCR beta libraries came from three nested multiplex PCR rounds using slightly modified ARM-PCR. A C-beta reverse primer was combined with TRBV1-TRBV30 forward primers in the first two PCR rounds, and each round had 10 cycles. One entry per CDR3 protein results from TCRdb running MiXCR on the multiplex PCR reads. The sample carries about 310,000 distinct CDR3 sequences, around three fifths recorded once. Blood RNA originated from unsorted whole blood, with germline DNA additionally extracted. The sequenced material came from peripheral blood. The source is a woman aged 30 to 39 with primary liver carcinoma and hepatitis B virus infection.

A remark on this clonotype: A clone one base away is much larger, so this may be a read error. The V and J genes are TRBV6-5 and TRBJ1-1; a possible D gene is TRBD1 (5 bases). The CDR3 length is 13 residues. Germline CDR1 MNHEY, CDR2 SVGAGI. The CDR3 DNA reads as TGTGCCAGCAGTTACGTCGGGGGGACTGAAGCTTCCTTT. Protein product: CASSYVGGTEASF.

This clonotype appeared a few times. The chain uses TRBV5-4 and TRBJ2-7, with D possibly matching TRBD1 (6 bases). The CDR3 spans 13 residues. V was trimmed by 1 base and J by 7 bases, leaving 12 bases between them. In germline, CDR1 is SGHNT, CDR2 YYREEE (reference sequence). CDR3 protein: CASSLNRAREQYF. The CDR3 DNA sequence: TGTGCCAGCAGCTTGAACAGGGCCCGAGAGCAGTACTTC.

J is TRBJ1-2 and V is TRBV6-5, with a tentative D call TRBD1 (6 bases). Trimming shortened V by 11 bases and J by 7 bases, and 32 bases separated the two germline ends. The germline CDR1 and CDR2 sequences are MNHEY and SVGAGI. The CDR3 sequence is 17 residues long. Written as DNA, the CDR3 is TGTGCCGGCTCTGGTTTGGGGGCCTCAAGGGCCGGGTCTGGCTACACCTTC. Protein product: CAGSGLGASRAGSGYTF.

Details on this clonotype: A much larger clone differs by one base, so this may be a read error. In nucleotides, the CDR3 is TGCATCGTGGCCGGGACTAGCGGAAACAATGAGCAGTTCTTC. It encodes CIVAGTSGNNEQFF. This chain links TRBV29-1 with TRBJ2-1, with 11 bases fitting TRBD2. Germline values: CDR1 SQVTM, CDR2 ANQGSEA. The CDR3 has 14 residues.

This clonotype was recorded many times. This chain links TRBV11-2 with TRBJ2-7, with 8 nucleotides matching TRBD1. The trim removed 3 bases at V and 2 bases at J, leaving 6 bases unmatched. Germline assignment: CDR1 SGHAT and CDR2 FQNNGV. CDR3 size: 15 residues. Here the CDR3 reads CASSLEGQVAYEQYF. The CDR3 DNA sequence: TGTGCCAGCAGCTTGGAGGGACAGGTTGCCTACGAGCAGTACTTC.

This clonotype has ten or more counts. This sequence joins TRBV11-2 and TRBJ2-7; 10 bases fit TRBD2. V gave up 4 bases and J gave up 1 base; unmatched junction bases: 4. CDR3 length: 15 amino acids. Germline V gene lookup returns CDR1 SGHAT and CDR2 FQNNGV. Here the CDR3 reads CASSWGTSESYEQYF. The CDR3, as DNA: TGTGCCAGCAGCTGGGGGACTAGCGAGTCCTACGAGCAGTACTTC.

This clonotype has just a few counts. The chain combines TRBV4-2 with TRBJ2-7; 10 bases are shared with TRBD1. V lost 0 bases, J lost 5 bases, and 13 bases stayed unmatched. CDR1 is LGHNA, CDR2 YNFKEQ, per germline. This CDR3 region has 18 residues. The CDR3 here is CASSQDLPGQGWGHEQYF. As DNA, the CDR3 is TGTGCCAGCAGCCAAGACCTTCCGGGACAGGGGTGGGGCCACGAGCAGTACTTC.

Details on this clonotype: With a much larger clone just one base away, this may be a read error. The chain is built from TRBV6-5 and TRBJ2-2, with 8 bases matching TRBD2. This CDR3 has 14 residues. Germline V CDR1 and CDR2: MNHEY, SVGAGI. The CDR3 sequence is CASRFSGTIGELVF. CDR3 nucleotides: TGTGCCAGCAGATTTAGCGGGACGATCGGGGAGCTGGTTTTT.

This rearrangement joins TRBV11-1 to TRBJ2-1; D remains unclear. V dropped 11 bases and J dropped 4 bases, with 12 bases sitting between them. CDR1 is SGHAT and CDR2 is FQDESV in the germline V gene (reference sequence). The CDR3 consists of 12 residues. The CDR3 here is CAGTDRYNEQFF. The CDR3 DNA reads as TGTGCCGGTACGGACCGGTACAATGAGCAGTTCTTC.

The chain joins TRBV6-5 to TRBJ2-1; possibly TRBD2 for D (5 bases). Germline CDR1 and CDR2: MNHEY and SVGAGI. This CDR3 is 14 amino acids long. V was shortened by 6 bases and J by 4 bases, with 13 bases between the two germline ends. The CDR3 sequence is CASRLADEYNEQFF. The CDR3 region has the DNA TGTGCCAGCAGGCTAGCTGACGAATACAATGAGCAGTTCTTC.

Remarks on this clonotype: Possible read error: a much larger clone is one base away. The V and J genes are TRBV6-1 and TRBJ2-7; 10 nucleotides align to TRBD2. The CDR3 has 16 residues. Per the germline V gene, CDR1 is MNHNS and CDR2 is SASEGT. CDR3 loop: CTSSVIRSGRVYEQYF. CDR3 DNA: TGTACCAGCAGTGTAATTAGGAGCGGGAGGGTCTACGAGCAGTACTTC.

Details on this clonotype: The junction differs from germline at one of its ends, possibly a read error. The chain combines TRBV7-8 with TRBJ2-5; 7 bases match TRBD2. The CDR3 is made up of 18 amino acids. From germline, CDR1 is SGHVS and CDR2 FQNEAQ. The CDR3 nucleotides are TGTGCCAGCAGCTTAGCGGGAGGGCCAGGGCCCGTACAAGAGACCCAGCACTTC. It specifies CASSLAGGPGPVQETQHF.

With regard to this clonotype: This sequence may be a read error, since a much larger clone differs from it by one base. The chain couples TRBV29-1 to TRBJ1-4; 8 bases map to TRBD1. The CDR3 has 13 amino acids. Germline V gives CDR1 SQVTM, CDR2 ANQGSEA. For the CDR3, the DNA is TGCAGCGTTCAGCGGACAGGGAGGGAAAAACCGTTTTTT. It codes for CSVQRTGREKPFF. The full variable domain, in which reference TRBV29-1 and TRBJ1-4 provide the parts outside the CDR3, is SAVISQKPSRDICQRGTSLTIQCQVDSQVTMMFWYRQQPGQSLTLIATANQGSEATYESGFVIDKFPISRPNLTFSTLTVSNMSPEDSSIYLCSVQRTGREKPFFGSGTQLSVL.